The clone carrying this T cell receptor beta chain was seen a single time. Antigen specificity is unknown. The data were taken from a study of cytotoxic CD8 clonotypes in ibrutinib-treated CLL. Overall study findings and caveats: Contraction or stability on treatment was seen for public clonotypes, which were uncommon.

The CDR3 sequence is 13 residues long. Germline CDR1 is SGHTS and CDR2 is YDEGEE. V shed 7 bases, J shed 4 bases, and the junction held 5 bases outside the gene matches. The protocol was immunoSEQ multiplex PCR, while the TCRdb copy is restricted to in-frame clones and leaves out a portion. The sample consists of some 10,000 clones, over 75% of them appearing once. Sequencing was performed on PBMCs, taken at disease progression, from a patient treated with ibrutinib. The V gene is TRBV5-8, the J gene TRBJ2-1; 7 bases map to TRBD1. The sequence was collected from a human donor with chronic lymphocytic leukemia. The chain's CDR3 is CASPRQGYNEQFF. As DNA, the CDR3 is TGTGCCAGCCCTAGACAGGGATACAATGAGCAGTTCTTC.